This T cell receptor (beta chain) was obtained from a study of shared clonotypes between healthy human individuals. Data came from immunoSEQ multiplex PCR; TCRdb stores just in-frame clones and leaves some out. Of around 2,000,000 clones listed, 85% to 95% are singletons. Points on this clone: Its antigen remains unknown.

Study-wide findings and caveats: In the sorted subsets, rarefaction showed sequencing was incomplete despite large depth. In general, naive subsets displayed greater estimated richness than memory subsets did.

All donors qualified as healthy HIV-negative adults and had experienced no recent acute infections or vaccinations. Partitioning of CD4+ cells yielded a CD45RA+ naive subset and a CD45RA-negative memory subset. In germline, CDR1 is SGHTA, CDR2 FQGNSA. V trimming: 3 bases; J trimming: 5 bases; junction bases outside the gene matches: 1. The length of the CDR3 is 13 residues. Sequencing was carried out using naive CD4+ T cells sorted from blood. Indicated subset: CD45RA+ positively selected. The source of this sequence is a man aged 18-30 years in good health. This sequence joins TRBV7-2 and TRBJ2-1, with TRBD2 matching 7 bases. DNA of the CDR3: TGTGCCAGCAGCTTCAGCGGGGACAATGAGCAGTTCTTC. As protein: CASSFSGDNEQFF. Full variable domain (rest looked up from reference TRBV7-2 and TRBJ2-1): GAGVSQSPSNKVTEKGKDVELRCDPISGHTALYWYRQSLGQGLEFLIYFQGNSAPDKSGLPSDRFSAERTGGSVSTLTIQRTQQEDSAVYLCASSFSGDNEQFFGPGTRLTVL.